One sample yielded the 21 T cell receptor beta chains listed below, sequenced in a study of patients and donors after allogeneic stem cell transplantation. Via MiXCR, TCRdb re-called the RT-PCR reads, giving one row per CDR3 protein. The data contain roughly 200,000 distinct CDR3 sequences, 35% to 45% of them singletons. The specimen sequenced was blood, either unsorted or a sorted T cell fraction (not recorded which). These receptors all stem from a human donor who was either an allogeneic HSCT recipient or a stem cell or donor lymphocyte infusion donor (not recorded which). It is not recorded whose cells these are; they may come from a transplant donor.

The rearrangement uses TRBV28 and TRBJ1-2, with unresolved D. The V gene lost 8 bases and the J gene lost 4 bases, with 20 bases spanning the gap. The CDR3 totals 15 residues. Germline V CDR1 and CDR2: MDHEN, SYDVKM. The CDR3 DNA is TGTGCCAGCGGGAAAGTCGGGCTTCCCCGCTATGGCTACACCTTC. This gives the protein CASGKVGLPRYGYTF.

The gene calls are TRBV18 and TRBJ1-2, with 7 bases aligning to TRBD1. After removal of 1 base from V and 6 bases from J, the junction contained 11 bases not matched to a gene. The CDR3 is 16 residues long. CDR1 is KGHSH and CDR2 is LQKENI in the germline V gene. CDR3 loop: CASSPLWDRISDGYTF. Here the CDR3 DNA reads TGTGCCAGCTCACCACTTTGGGACAGAATATCTGATGGCTACACCTTC.

V and J are TRBV9 and TRBJ1-5; D possibly corresponds to TRBD1 (6 bases). V shed 4 bases and J shed 3 bases, with 14 bases lying between them. The CDR3 has 15 residues. The V gene's germline CDR1 is SGDLS and CDR2 YYNGEE. The CDR3 spells CASSPQGGANQPQHF. The DNA of the CDR3 is TGTGCCAGCAGCCCCCAAGGGGGTGCCAATCAGCCCCAGCATTTT.

This clonotype was counted once. The chain couples TRBV6-6 to TRBJ2-2; TRBD2 aligns across 10 bases. Germline V lookup: CDR1 MNHNY, CDR2 SVGAGI (reference sequence). The length of the CDR3 is 19 residues. The V gene end was trimmed by 5 bases and the J gene end by 3 bases; junction bases not matched to a gene: 15. The CDR3 loop is CASSNAPHLAGADTGELFF. As DNA, the CDR3 is TGTGCCAGCAGTAACGCTCCCCATCTAGCGGGGGCCGACACCGGGGAGCTGTTTTTT.

The rearrangement joins TRBV3-1 to TRBJ2-3, with D hard to call. Germline V lookup: CDR1 LGHDT, CDR2 YNNKEL (reference sequence). With 2 bases removed from V and 5 bases from J, the gap between germline ends came to 8 bases. CDR3 length equals 13 residues. This chain's CDR3 is CASSQNFRDTQYF. CDR3 DNA sequence: TGTGCCAGCAGCCAAAATTTCAGAGATACGCAGTATTTT.

This clonotype was seen more than once but under ten times. CDR3 sequence (DNA): TGTGCCAGCAGTTCGAATCCAGCGGGCACAGATACGCAGTATTTT. The encoded protein is CASSSNPAGTDTQYF. The chain combines TRBV12-3 or TRBV12-4 with TRBJ2-3, with D possibly being TRBD2 (5 bases). V was pared by 4 bases and J by 1 base, with 12 bases between. The CDR3 is 15 residues long.

There are a few counts of this clonotype. The J gene is TRBJ1-6, the V gene TRBV4-1; 8 positions agree with TRBD1. CDR1 and CDR2 (germline): MGHRA, YSYEKL. The CDR3 contains 17 residues. After removal of 5 bases from V and 3 bases from J, the junction contained 9 bases not matched to a gene. The DNA of the CDR3 is TGCGCCAGCAGCTTACCCCTTGGACAGGGCTATAATTCACCCCTCCACTTT. The encoded protein is CASSLPLGQGYNSPLHF.

This chain connects TRBV7-3 to TRBJ1-3; the match to TRBD1 covers 9 bases. V gave up 5 bases and J gave up 4 bases; unmatched junction bases: 6. CDR1 is SGHTA and CDR2 is FQGTGA in the germline V gene. The CDR3 runs 15 residues. In DNA, the CDR3 is TGTGCCAGCAGCGCGGGACAGGGAGCAGGAAACACCATATATTTT. This translates into CASSAGQGAGNTIYF.

As for this clonotype: One end of the junction is discordant with germline, which a read error may explain. This rearrangement joins TRBV7-6 to TRBJ1-4, with 8 positions matching TRBD1. The CDR3 is made up of 13 amino acids. Germline CDR1 reads SGHVS; CDR2 reads FNYEAQ. The CDR3 loop reads CASSLYRGTLLWF. The DNA for the CDR3 is TGTGCCAGCAGCTTGTACAGGGGGACCTTACTATGGTTT.

The V call is TRBV6-5, the J call TRBJ2-1; unclear D gene. Looked up from germline, CDR1 is MNHEY and CDR2 is SVGAGI. The CDR3 has 15 residues. Trimming left V 6 bases short and J 1 base short, with 13 bases between. The CDR3 sequence is CASSRMTGSYNEQFF. The CDR3 DNA sequence: TGTGCCAGCAGCCGCATGACTGGTTCCTACAATGAGCAGTTCTTC.

This rearrangement joins TRBV7-9 to TRBJ1-1, with D perhaps matching TRBD1 (5 bases). This CDR3 comprises 16 residues. V lost 1 base to trimming and J lost 6 bases, with 18 bases between them. CDR1 SEHNR and CDR2 FQNEAQ come from the germline V gene (reference sequence). As DNA, the CDR3 is TGTGCCAGCAGCTTAGGTGATGGGACGAGGGGTGCTGAAGCTTTCTTT. This gives the protein CASSLGDGTRGAEAFF.

This clonotype was detected a few times. J is TRBJ1-2 and V is TRBV5-1; 7 bases line up with TRBD1. J lost 4 bases, V lost 0 bases, and 15 bases had no gene match. Per the germline V gene, CDR1 is SGHRS and CDR2 is YFSETQ. CDR3 size: 18 residues. The CDR3 DNA reads as TGCGCCAGCAGCTTGGCCGTAAAATATGGACAGGCCAGCTATGGCTACACCTTC. As protein: CASSLAVKYGQASYGYTF.

This clonotype was recorded a few times. The CDR3 region is CASSLGLWGNQPQHF. For the CDR3, the DNA is TGTGCCAGCAGCTTGGGGCTTTGGGGCAATCAGCCCCAGCATTTT. V is TRBV5-5 and J is TRBJ1-5; no clear D. CDR1 is SGHKS, CDR2 YYEKEE, per germline (reference sequence). Trimming took off 0 bases at V and 2 bases at J, with 9 bases between the two ends. CDR3 length equals 15 residues.

The chain combines TRBV3-2 with TRBJ1-5; whether TRBD1, the table's D call, matches the DNA was not checked. TRBV3-2 is tagged as a pseudogene. There are 15 residues in the CDR3. The CDR3 sequence: CASSQLGTENQPQHF. CDR3 coding DNA: TGTGCCAGCAGCCAACTTGGGACAGAGAATCAGCCCCAGCATTTT.

V usage is TRBV18 and J usage is TRBJ1-1; D perhaps matches TRBD1 (6 bases). CDR1 is KGHSH and CDR2 is LQKENI in the germline V gene. V lost 2 bases and J lost 0, with 10 bases in between. The CDR3 has 15 amino acids. CDR3 coding DNA: TGTGCCAGCTCACCAACGGACAGCCTGAACACTGAAGCTTTCTTT. Translated: CASSPTDSLNTEAFF.

This clonotype was observed a few times. The CDR3 reads CATSDFDRASYGYTF. The CDR3 region has the DNA TGTGCCACCAGTGATTTCGACAGGGCGAGCTATGGCTACACCTTC. This chain uses TRBV24-1 with TRBJ1-2, with 7 bases identical to TRBD1. Germline V gene sequence: CDR1 KGHDR, CDR2 SFDVKD. The ends lost 1 base at V and 4 bases at J; junction bases unmatched: 5. The CDR3 contains 15 residues.

In this sample, this clonotype turned up a few times. The rearrangement joins TRBV5-4 to TRBJ1-1, with TRBD1 as a possible D gene (5 bases). Germline V gene sequence: CDR1 SGHNT, CDR2 YYREEE (reference sequence). The length of the CDR3 is 14 residues. Trimming removed 4 bases at V and 3 bases at J, with 13 bases between. CDR3 in DNA: TGTGCCAGCAGCGGGGGGACGCTTTACACTGAAGCTTTCTTT. Its translation: CASSGGTLYTEAFF. The full variable domain, rest sourced from reference TRBV5-4 and TRBJ1-1, is ETGVTQSPTHLIKTRGQQVTLRCSSQSGHNTVSWYQQALGQGPQFIFQYYREEENGRGNFPPRFSGLQFPNYSSELNVNALELDDSALYLCASSGGTLYTEAFFGQGTRLTVV.

This chain links TRBV20-1 with TRBJ1-1; no firm D call. The CDR3 totals 17 residues. Germline V gives CDR1 DFQATT, CDR2 SNEGSKA (reference sequence). V gave up 3 bases and J gave up 6 bases, with 26 bases separating them. CDR3 residues: CSASDPRQSSVGAEAFF. The CDR3 nucleotides read TGCAGTGCTAGTGATCCCCGGCAGTCTAGTGTGGGAGCTGAAGCTTTCTTT.

This clonotype was observed a handful of times. The V and J genes are TRBV25-1 and TRBJ1-5; 8 bases are shared with TRBD1. The CDR3 covers 13 residues. The germline gives CDR1 MGHDK, CDR2 SYGVNS. V shed 8 bases and J 4 bases; nucleotides not matched to a gene: 4. The CDR3, as DNA: TGTGCCAGCCAGCAGGGGGCAAATCAGCCCCAGCATTTT. It yields the protein CASQQGANQPQHF.

The chain's CDR3 is CASSYALAPSNTGELFF. CDR3 coding DNA: TGCGCCAGCAGCTACGCCTTGGCACCGTCGAACACCGGGGAGCTGTTTTTT. This chain uses TRBV5-1 with TRBJ2-2; D uncertain. The ends were cut back, 3 bases at V and 0 bases at J, with 15 bases in the middle. CDR1 is SGHRS, CDR2 YFSETQ, per germline. The CDR3 loop spans 17 amino acids.

The chain is built from TRBV5-1 and TRBJ2-2; no clear D gene. The CDR3 has 13 amino acids. Germline CDR1 and CDR2: SGHRS and YFSETQ. V was shortened by 4 bases and J by 0 bases, with 4 bases between the two germline ends. The CDR3 region has the DNA TGCGCCAGCAGCCCGGCGAACACCGGGGAGCTGTTTTTT. Translation: CASSPANTGELFF.